The rows below give T cell receptor beta chains drawn from one sample of a study of T cell repertoires in cytomegalovirus infection. A single record per CDR3 protein comes from TCRdb applying MiXCR to the reads. The sample holds roughly 720,000 distinct CDR3 sequences, less than 40% seen once. The sample consisted of PBMCs. These receptors were obtained from a human donor in good health (CMV status not recorded). Some clones in this sample may be carry-over from other donors' samples. Each CDR3 is given with its conserved first and last residue. A D gene is named only where the DNA matches it firmly. Not all rows give a size; the values are once, few, many and, for expanded clones, a class.

>TRBV12-3/TRBV12-4|TRBJ1-6|TRBD1|NA
CAFSEIDRAPRTNSPLHF
TGTGCCTTCTCGGAAATTGACAGGGCCCCACGAACAAATTCACCCCTCCACTTT
>TRBV19|TRBJ1-1|NA|few
CASSIPRRLGGGATEAFF
TGTGCCAGTAGTATACCGAGACGACTCGGGGGGGGCGCGACTGAAGCTTTCTTT
>TRBV10-3|TRBJ2-7|TRBD2|NA
CAISELAGLAYEQYF
TGTGCCATCAGTGAATTAGCGGGACTTGCCTACGAGCAGTACTTC
>TRBV4-1|TRBJ2-3|NA|few
CASSSSLASTDTQYF
TGCGCCAGCAGCTCCTCCTTGGCTAGCACAGATACGCAGTATTTT
>TRBV6-1|TRBJ2-7|NA|NA
CASSRPGLLGQYF
TGTGCCAGCAGTCGACCGGGACTCCTGGGGCAGTACTTC
>TRBV6-5|TRBJ1-4|NA|few
CASSPRTAQNEKLFF
TGTGCCAGTAGTCCCCGGACAGCTCAGAATGAAAAACTGTTTTTT
>TRBV7-6|TRBJ2-3|NA|many
CASSRRTTDTQYF
TGTGCCAGCAGCAGACGGACGACAGATACGCAGTATTTT
>TRBV7-9|TRBJ1-3|NA|many
CASSLVTGNGNTIYF
TGTGCCAGCAGCTTAGTTACAGGGAACGGAAACACCATATATTTT
>TRBV19|TRBJ1-2|NA|NA
CASSHTGMDGYTF
TGTGCCAGTAGCCATACCGGGATGGATGGCTACACCTTC
>TRBV14|TRBJ2-7|TRBD1|NA
CASSRWTGGSYEQYF
TGTGCCAGCAGCCGCTGGACAGGGGGGTCCTACGAGCAGTACTTC
>TRBV2|TRBJ2-1|NA|NA
CASSDPGEQFF
TGTGCCAGCAGTGATCCGGGTGAGCAGTTCTTC
>TRBV19|TRBJ1-4|NA|few
CASSINPAGRDEKLFF
TGTGCCAGTAGTATAAATCCCGCAGGGAGGGACGAAAAACTGTTTTTT
>TRBV7-2|TRBJ2-7|NA|NA
CASSLGRGLAGYEQYF
TGTGCCAGCAGCTTAGGACGAGGGCTAGCTGGTTACGAGCAGTACTTC
>TRBV28|TRBJ2-3|NA|NA
CASSDDTQYF
TGTGCCAGTAGCGATGATACGCAGTATTTT
>TRBV3-1|TRBJ2-2|NA|NA
CASSQDGGRRADTGELFF
TGTGCCAGCAGCCAAGATGGGGGGAGGAGGGCGGACACCGGGGAGCTGTTTTTT
>TRBV4-1|TRBJ2-7|NA|few
CASSQGADYEQYF
TGCGCCAGCAGCCAGGGGGCGGACTACGAGCAGTACTTC
>TRBV6-8|TRBJ1-5|NA|NA
CASSYSARQPHHF
TGTGCCAGCAGTTACTCGGCGCGTCAGCCCCATCATTTT
>TRBV25-1|TRBJ1-6|TRBD1|NA
CAGQGLDSPLHF
TGTGCCGGACAGGGATTGGACTCACCCCTCCACTTT
>TRBV29-1|TRBJ1-2|TRBD1|NA
CSVDDRASYGYTF
TGCAGCGTGGACGACAGGGCCAGCTATGGCTACACCTTC
>TRBV28|TRBJ1-1|NA|few
CASSPNGGPNTEAFF
TGTGCCAGCAGTCCCAATGGGGGGCCGAACACTGAAGCTTTCTTT
>TRBV7-6|TRBJ1-2|NA|few
CASSSDPKGYGYTF
TGTGCCAGCAGCTCGGACCCAAAGGGCTATGGCTACACCTTC
>TRBV7-3|TRBJ2-7|NA|once
CASSLTVGGGYEQYF
TGTGCCAGCAGCTTAACGGTGGGGGGCGGGTACGAGCAGTACTTC
>TRBV29-1|TRBJ2-3|NA|few
CSARLSSADTQYF
TGCAGCGCCCGACTCAGCTCTGCAGATACGCAGTATTTT
>TRBV28|TRBJ1-5|NA|few
CASRGEGFRPQHF
TGTGCCAGCCGAGGAGAGGGTTTTCGGCCCCAGCATTTT
>TRBV30|TRBJ2-5|TRBD1|NA
CAWKRDRAYF
TGTGCCTGGAAACGGGACAGGGCGTACTTC
>TRBV15|TRBJ2-5|TRBD2|NA
CATRNQREGDETQYF
TGTGCCACCAGAAACCAGCGGGAGGGCGACGAGACCCAGTACTTC
>TRBV20-1|TRBJ1-5|NA|few
CSASPTGHQPQHF
TGCAGTGCTAGTCCGACAGGTCATCAGCCCCAGCATTTT
>TRBV11-3|TRBJ1-1|NA|few
CASSFAGEVNTEAFF
TGTGCCAGCAGCTTCGCAGGGGAGGTCAACACTGAAGCTTTCTTT
>TRBV11-2|TRBJ2-1|NA|few
CASSFNGLYNEQFF
TGTGCCAGCAGCTTTAACGGGTTGTACAATGAGCAGTTCTTC
>TRBV5-8|TRBJ2-3|NA|NA
CASSSWRADSSTDTQYF
TGTGCCAGCAGCTCCTGGCGGGCGGATTCTTCCACAGATACGCAGTATTTT